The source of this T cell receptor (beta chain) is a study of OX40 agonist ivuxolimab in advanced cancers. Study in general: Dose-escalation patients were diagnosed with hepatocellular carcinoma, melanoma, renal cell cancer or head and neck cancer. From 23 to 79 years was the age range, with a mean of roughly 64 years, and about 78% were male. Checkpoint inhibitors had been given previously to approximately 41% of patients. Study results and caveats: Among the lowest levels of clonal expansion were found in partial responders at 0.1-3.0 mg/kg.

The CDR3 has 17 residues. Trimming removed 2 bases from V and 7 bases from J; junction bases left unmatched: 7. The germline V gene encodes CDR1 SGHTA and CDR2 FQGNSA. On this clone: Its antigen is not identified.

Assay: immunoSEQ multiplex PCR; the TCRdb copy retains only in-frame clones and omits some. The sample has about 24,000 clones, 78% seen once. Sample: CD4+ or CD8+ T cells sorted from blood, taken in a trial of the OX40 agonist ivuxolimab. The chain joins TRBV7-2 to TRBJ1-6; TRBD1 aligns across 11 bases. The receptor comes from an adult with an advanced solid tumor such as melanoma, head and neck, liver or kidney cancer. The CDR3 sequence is CASSLNSWTGGNSPLHF. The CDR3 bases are TGTGCCAGCAGCTTAAACAGCTGGACAGGGGGCAATTCACCCCTCCACTTT. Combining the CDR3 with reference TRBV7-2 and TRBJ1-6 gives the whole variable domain GAGVSQSPSNKVTEKGKDVELRCDPISGHTALYWYRQSLGQGLEFLIYFQGNSAPDKSGLPSDRFSAERTGGSVSTLTIQRTQQEDSAVYLCASSLNSWTGGNSPLHFGNGTRLTVT.